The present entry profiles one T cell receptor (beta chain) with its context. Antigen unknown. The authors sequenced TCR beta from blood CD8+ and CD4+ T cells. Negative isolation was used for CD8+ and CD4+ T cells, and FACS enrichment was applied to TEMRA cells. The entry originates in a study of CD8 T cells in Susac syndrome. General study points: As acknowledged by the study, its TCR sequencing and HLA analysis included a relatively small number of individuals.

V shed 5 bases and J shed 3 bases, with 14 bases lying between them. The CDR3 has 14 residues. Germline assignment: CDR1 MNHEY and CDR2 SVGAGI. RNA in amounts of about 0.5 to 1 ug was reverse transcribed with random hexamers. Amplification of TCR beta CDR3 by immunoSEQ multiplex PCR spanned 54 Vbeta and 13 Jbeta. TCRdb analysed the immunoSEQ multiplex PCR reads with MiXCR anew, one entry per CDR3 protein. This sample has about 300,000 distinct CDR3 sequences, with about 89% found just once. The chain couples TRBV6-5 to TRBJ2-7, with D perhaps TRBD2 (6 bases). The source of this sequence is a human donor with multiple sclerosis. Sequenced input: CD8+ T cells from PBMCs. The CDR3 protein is CASSLGGTVYEQYF. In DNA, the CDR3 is TGTGCCAGCAGTCTCGGGGGAACTGTCTACGAGCAGTACTTC.